The 13 T cell receptor beta chains below were found in one sample sequenced in a study of blood T cell repertoires in COVID-19. Libraries were prepared by immunoSEQ multiplex PCR; TCRdb keeps only in-frame clonotypes and omits some of them. The data contain roughly 43,000 clones, around 89% of them seen just once; the ten biggest clones take up approximately 2.8%. Sequencing was performed on peripheral blood. These receptors were collected from a man over 45 with active COVID-19.

The chain is built from TRBV9 and TRBJ2-5; maybe TRBD2 (7 bases). V shed 0 bases and J shed 6 bases, with 12 bases lying between them. The CDR3 is made up of 14 amino acids. The germline gives CDR1 SGDLS, CDR2 YYNGEE. The CDR3 spells CASSVEGGWKTQYF. CDR3 sequence (DNA): TGTGCCAGCAGCGTAGAGGGGGGGTGGAAGACCCAGTACTTC.

This clone came up once. V is TRBV6-1 and J is TRBJ1-1, with 12 bases fitting TRBD1. This CDR3 region has 19 residues. Per the germline V gene, CDR1 is MNHNS and CDR2 is SASEGT. V was pared by 3 bases and J by 5 bases, with 16 bases of the junction left unmatched. CDR3 in amino acids: CASSDPPGTGGVGGTEAFF. For the CDR3, the DNA is TGTGCCAGCAGTGACCCCCCCGGGACAGGGGGCGTTGGGGGGACTGAAGCTTTCTTT.

The V call is TRBV19, the J call TRBJ1-2; TRBD1 matches at 7 bases. V dropped 3 bases and J dropped 3; count of bases not matched to a gene: 16. Germline-derived CDR1 and CDR2 are LNHDA and SQIVND (reference sequence). The length of the CDR3 is 18 residues. DNA for the CDR3: TGTGCCAGTAGTATTAACCCGTACCGGACAGGAGCCGACTATGGCTACACCTTC. Protein: CASSINPYRTGADYGYTF.

V gene TRBV4-3 combines with J gene TRBJ2-1, with unresolved D. This CDR3 comprises 15 residues. V lost 0 bases and J 1 base, leaving 7 bases between the germline ends. Germline V gives CDR1 LGHNA, CDR2 YSLEER. The CDR3 protein is CASSQDPRSYNEQFF. The CDR3 region has the DNA TGCGCCAGCAGCCAAGATCCGAGGTCCTACAATGAGCAGTTCTTC.

The chain links TRBV6-1 to TRBJ2-1; D unresolved. Trimming took 0 bases from V and 12 from J, leaving 6 bases between them. CDR3 length: 11 amino acids. CDR1 and CDR2 (germline): MNHNS, SASEGT. The CDR3 region has the DNA TGTGCCAGCAGTGAAGCAGCCTCGCAGTTCTTC. Amino acid sequence: CASSEAASQFF.

This chain connects TRBV29-1 to TRBJ2-7; no definite D call. The CDR3 is 14 residues long. Trimming removed 8 bases at V and 4 bases at J, with 21 bases between. CDR1 SQVTM and CDR2 ANQGSEA come from the germline V gene. CDR3 bases: TGCAGCCGCGACAACGGTTCCTCCTTTTACGAGCAGTACTTC. Its translation: CSRDNGSSFYEQYF.

J is TRBJ2-3 and V is TRBV7-3, with no clear D. Germline CDR1 SGHTA, CDR2 FQGTGA. V was trimmed by 8 bases and J by 2 bases, leaving 11 bases between them. The CDR3 extends over 13 amino acids. CDR3 nucleotides: TGTGCCAGCTCGCAGTCCAACACAGATACGCAGTATTTT. Translation gives CASSQSNTDTQYF.

The chain carries TRBV18 and TRBJ2-7; possibly TRBD1 for D (6 bases). This CDR3 is 14 amino acids long. Between the trimmed V and J ends, which lost 2 bases and 12 bases, there was a span of 20 bases. Germline CDR1 KGHSH, CDR2 LQKENI. The CDR3 DNA follows: TGTGCCAGCTCACCATCGCACATGGGGGCCGAACGGTACTTC. Residues: CASSPSHMGAERYF.

V is TRBV19 and J is TRBJ1-5; D perhaps matches TRBD1 (6 bases). Per the germline V gene, CDR1 is LNHDA and CDR2 is SQIVND (reference sequence). Deletions cut 0 bases from V and 6 bases from J, with 18 bases between. The CDR3 has 17 residues. The CDR3 DNA sequence: TGTGCCAGTAGTATAGAAACCCGAAGGGGGGGCATTCAGCCCCAGCATTTT. Its translation: CASSIETRRGGIQPQHF.

V gene TRBV28 combines with J gene TRBJ2-7; D uncertain. Germline V CDR1 and CDR2: MDHEN, SYDVKM. Between the trimmed V and J ends, which lost 6 bases and 1 base, there was a span of 10 bases. The CDR3 sequence is 13 residues long. The CDR3 is CASSSLDSYEQYF. DNA of the CDR3: TGTGCCAGCAGCTCCCTAGATTCCTACGAGCAGTACTTC.

This clone appeared a single time. V is TRBV6-6 and J is TRBJ2-4; D not resolved. The V and J ends lost 5 bases and 8 bases respectively, with 10 bases between them. This CDR3 has 12 residues. CDR1 and CDR2 from the germline V gene are MNHNY and SVGAGI (reference sequence). In DNA form, the CDR3 reads TGTGCCAGCAGTGGAAACCGGGACATTCAGTACTTC. As protein: CASSGNRDIQYF.

The rearrangement links TRBV19 to TRBJ1-2; D perhaps matches TRBD1 (6 bases). There are 16 residues in the CDR3. The germline V gene encodes CDR1 LNHDA and CDR2 SQIVND (reference sequence). V was pared by 3 bases and J by 5 bases, with 19 bases between. The CDR3 nucleotides read TGTGCCAGTAGTATGGGCCACAGGGCAGGGATTTATGGCTACACCTTC. This sequence encodes CASSMGHRAGIYGYTF.

CDR3 DNA sequence: TGTGCCAGCAGCCAGGACAGGGTCGCGAAGTACTATGGCTACACCTTC. This translates into CASSQDRVAKYYGYTF. The gene calls are TRBV7-2 and TRBJ1-2; 8 bases agree with TRBD1. Germline V gene lookup returns CDR1 SGHTA and CDR2 FQGNSA. The J segment lost 3 bases and the V segment lost 5 bases, leaving 11 bases of the junction unmatched. This CDR3 region has 16 residues.